The 28 T cell receptor beta chains presented below share a single source sample, sequenced in a study of T-cell memory formation after mild COVID-19. MiXCR, run by TCRdb on the 5' RACE reads, gives a single entry per CDR3 protein. The table has over 130,000 distinct CDR3 sequences, 13% to 15% seen once. Input material: PBMCs or a T cell subset sorted from them (not recorded which). The origin of the receptors is an adult woman who had mild COVID-19 (a few samples of this study predate the infection). Cell type and time point are not known.

The chain recombines TRBV6-2 or TRBV6-3 with TRBJ2-1; the D gene is possibly TRBD2 (7 bases). The CDR3 runs 15 residues. With 2 bases removed from V and 2 bases from J, the gap between germline ends came to 10 bases. The germline CDR1 and CDR2 sequences are MNHEY and SVGEGT. CDR3 bases: TGTGCCAGCAGTTACCGGGGGGCAGCCTACAATGAGCAGTTCTTC. It specifies CASSYRGAAYNEQFF.

This rearrangement joins TRBV27 to TRBJ2-1; 9 bases are shared with TRBD2. CDR1 and CDR2 (germline): MNHEY, SMNVEV (reference sequence). V was clipped by 4 bases and J by 2 bases; unmatched bases: 9. This CDR3 spans 17 amino acids. The CDR3 coding sequence is TGTGCCAGCAGTTATTATCCAGCGGGGGGAACCTACAATGAGCAGTTCTTC. Translation: CASSYYPAGGTYNEQFF.

The chain recombines TRBV9 with TRBJ2-1; 11 bases match TRBD2. Trimming removed 0 bases from V and 8 bases from J; junction bases left unmatched: 4. The CDR3 is made up of 15 amino acids. Germline CDR1 and CDR2: SGDLS and YYNGEE. CDR3 residues: CASSVALAGAHEQFF. Here the CDR3 DNA reads TGTGCCAGCAGCGTAGCACTAGCGGGAGCCCATGAGCAGTTCTTC.

This chain connects TRBV27 to TRBJ2-7; perhaps D is TRBD1 or TRBD2 (5 bases each). This CDR3 is 14 amino acids long. Germline CDR1 and CDR2: MNHEY and SMNVEV (reference sequence). Trimming took off 3 bases at V and 4 bases at J, with 13 bases between the two ends. CDR3 in amino acids: CASSFGDGAYEQYF. For the CDR3, the DNA is TGTGCCAGCAGTTTCGGGGACGGGGCTTACGAGCAGTACTTC.

This clonotype showed up just a few times. The chain uses TRBV20-1 and TRBJ2-3; D might be TRBD1 (6 bases). The ends were cut back, 3 bases at V and 0 bases at J, with 13 bases in the middle. The CDR3 has 15 residues. CDR1 is DFQATT, CDR2 SNEGSKA, per germline (reference sequence). The CDR3 reads CSASTGQFSTDTQYF. CDR3 coding DNA: TGCAGTGCTAGCACCGGACAGTTTAGCACAGATACGCAGTATTTT.

This sequence joins TRBV27 and TRBJ2-2, with a weak D call TRBD1 (5 bases). V lost 2 bases and J 5 bases, leaving 18 bases between the germline ends. The CDR3 extends over 17 amino acids. In germline, CDR1 is MNHEY, CDR2 SMNVEV (reference sequence). The CDR3 here is CASSLVGDSSVTGELFF. The CDR3 region has the DNA TGTGCCAGCAGTTTAGTAGGGGATAGCAGTGTAACCGGGGAGCTGTTTTTT.

The chain uses TRBV14 and TRBJ1-2; tentatively, D is TRBD1 (6 bases). Germline assignment: CDR1 SGHDN and CDR2 FVKESK. This CDR3 contains 16 residues. V lost 4 bases to trimming and J lost 8 bases, with 23 bases between them. DNA of the CDR3: TGTGCCAGCAGCCCCCCCCGGGGGGGGGCTATCATCGGCTACACCTTC. This translates into CASSPPRGGAIIGYTF. Full variable domain (missing parts from reference TRBV14 and TRBJ1-2): EAGVTQFPSHSVIEKGQTVTLRCDPISGHDNLYWYRRVMGKEIKFLLHFVKESKQDESGMPNNRFLAERTGGTYSTLKVQPAELEDSGVYFCASSPPRGGAIIGYTFGSGTRLTVV.

This sequence joins TRBV7-9 and TRBJ1-4, with TRBD1 matching 10 bases. Germline V gene lookup returns CDR1 SEHNR and CDR2 FQNEAQ (reference sequence). The CDR3 loop spans 15 amino acids. With V trimmed by 4 bases and J by 5 bases, 4 bases remained unmatched. The CDR3, as DNA: TGTGCCAGCAGCTCAGGACAGGGGGGCAATGAAAAACTGTTTTTT. It specifies CASSSGQGGNEKLFF.

The rearrangement links TRBV27 to TRBJ2-1; 8 positions agree with TRBD2. Per the germline V gene, CDR1 is MNHEY and CDR2 is SMNVEV (reference sequence). The CDR3 length is 14 residues. V was clipped by 5 bases and J by 9 bases; unmatched bases: 9. CDR3 nucleotides: TGTGCCAGCAGTCCGGGGGGGGGCTACGGTGAGCAGTTCTTC. Protein: CASSPGGGYGEQFF.

This clonotype has only a few counts. The chain employs TRBV23-1 and TRBJ2-1; 7 nucleotides match TRBD1. TRBV23-1 is filed as an ORF, its function uncertain. V lost 3 bases and J lost 8; bases outside the gene matches: 7. This CDR3 is 14 amino acids long. DNA for the CDR3: TGCGCCAGCAGTCACGGGACAGCTGATGATGAGCAGTTCTTC. Translated, it gives CASSHGTADDEQFF.

Only a few counts were recorded for this clonotype. The chain recombines TRBV12-3 or TRBV12-4 with TRBJ2-7; 10 bases map to TRBD2. Trimming removed 8 bases from V and 6 bases from J; junction bases left unmatched: 19. CDR3 length: 17 residues. The DNA of the CDR3 is TGTGCCAGCGGGACGACCTTAGGGACTAGCGCGTTCCGCGAGCAGTACTTC. It encodes CASGTTLGTSAFREQYF.

This clonotype was detected only a few times. The gene calls are TRBV12-3 or TRBV12-4 and TRBJ1-4, with TRBD1 identical over 7 bases. The CDR3 runs 15 residues. With 3 bases clipped from V and 6 bases from J, the junction kept 7 bases outside the gene matches. This CDR3 reads CASSLSGTVDEKLFF. The DNA for the CDR3 is TGTGCCAGCAGTTTGTCCGGGACAGTTGATGAAAAACTGTTTTTT.

The V gene is TRBV2, the J gene TRBJ2-7, with D possibly matching TRBD2 (6 bases). Per germline, CDR1 SNHLY and CDR2 FYNNEI. There are 13 residues in the CDR3. V shed 6 bases and J shed 7 bases, with 16 bases lying between them. In DNA form, the CDR3 reads TGTGCCAGCAGACTCAGCGGGTACTGGGAGCAGTACTTC. Translating it yields CASRLSGYWEQYF.

CDR3 protein: CASSPIRDRAYEQYF. The CDR3 coding sequence is TGTGCCAGCAGCCCGATTAGGGACAGGGCCTACGAGCAGTACTTC. J is TRBJ2-7 and V is TRBV5-6; 9 bases are a match to TRBD1. Per germline, CDR1 SGHDT and CDR2 YYEEEE. V was clipped by 4 bases and J by 2 bases; unmatched bases: 7. The CDR3 runs 15 residues.

The CDR3 is CASSIALAGDYNEQFF. The CDR3 DNA follows: TGTGCCAGTAGTATCGCGCTAGCGGGAGACTACAATGAGCAGTTCTTC. The chain links TRBV19 to TRBJ2-1; 10 bases match TRBD2. After removal of 3 bases from V and 3 bases from J, the junction contained 5 bases not matched to a gene. Per the germline V gene, CDR1 is LNHDA and CDR2 is SQIVND (reference sequence). The CDR3 spans 16 residues.

This clonotype was detected only a few times. The CDR3 DNA is TGTGCCAGCAGCTTTGCCAGGGGGTACAATGAGCAGTTCTTC. Encoded protein: CASSFARGYNEQFF. This chain uses TRBV5-6 with TRBJ2-1; TRBD1 matches at 7 bases. After removal of 2 bases from V and 4 bases from J, the junction contained 3 bases not matched to a gene. Germline values: CDR1 SGHDT, CDR2 YYEEEE. The CDR3 is 14 amino acids. The variable domain in full, completed from reference TRBV5-6 and TRBJ2-1, reads DAGVTQSPTHLIKTRGQQVTLRCSPKSGHDTVSWYQQALGQGPQFIFQYYEEEERQRGNFPDRFSGHQFPNYSSELNVNALLLGDSALYLCASSFARGYNEQFFGPGTRLTVL.

This clonotype was seen only a few times. V gene TRBV7-9 combines with J gene TRBJ2-5, with D uncertain. V lost 5 bases and J lost 0, with 13 bases in between. CDR1 and CDR2 (germline): SEHNR, FQNEAQ (reference sequence). The CDR3 totals 15 residues. CDR3 sequence: CASSANQAYQETQYF. In nucleotides, the CDR3 is TGTGCCAGCAGCGCAAATCAGGCGTACCAAGAGACCCAGTACTTC.

This clonotype showed up just a few times. The rearrangement uses TRBV9 and TRBJ2-1; 10 bases map to TRBD2. The germline V gene has CDR1 SGDLS and CDR2 YYNGEE. V lost 2 bases, J lost 2 bases, and 4 bases stayed unmatched. The CDR3 length is 16 residues. For the CDR3, the DNA is TGTGCCAGCAGCGTTTCCCTAGCGGGGGCCTACAATGAGCAGTTCTTC. It is translated as CASSVSLAGAYNEQFF.

The chain joins TRBV19 to TRBJ2-3, with a tentative D call TRBD1 (8 bases). The CDR3 runs 22 residues. Trimming removed 3 bases from V and 2 bases from J, with 33 bases in between. Per the germline V gene, CDR1 is LNHDA and CDR2 is SQIVND (reference sequence). Written as DNA, the CDR3 is TGTGCCAGTAGTATTACCACTCTGATCGCTAGCGGACAGGGAAGGGACACAGATACGCAGTATTTT. Its protein is CASSITTLIASGQGRDTDTQYF.

This chain links TRBV4-2 with TRBJ2-7; D gene uncertain. CDR3 length: 15 amino acids. V was pared by 0 bases and J by 1 base, with 10 bases between. Germline V lookup: CDR1 LGHNA, CDR2 YNFKEQ. The CDR3 DNA reads TGTGCCAGCAGCCAAGATTACCCAGATTCCTACGAGCAGTACTTC. Amino acids: CASSQDYPDSYEQYF.

The sample holds a few counts of this clonotype. CDR3 DNA: TGTGCCAGCAGCTTAGTCCTAGCGGGACACACAGATACGCAGTATTTT. Its translation is CASSLVLAGHTDTQYF. The chain has TRBV7-8 and TRBJ2-3; 9 bases align to TRBD2. V was clipped by 1 base and J by 2 bases; unmatched bases: 4. CDR1 and CDR2 (germline): SGHVS, FQNEAQ. The CDR3 spans 16 residues. The entire variable domain, with the rest obtained from reference TRBV7-8 and TRBJ2-3, is as follows: GAGVSQSPRYKVAKRGQDVALRCDPISGHVSLFWYQQALGQGPEFLTYFQNEAQLDKSGLPSDRFFAERPEGSVSTLKIQRTQQEDSAVYLCASSLVLAGHTDTQYFGPGTRLTVL.

This clonotype was detected a few times. The chain has TRBV4-1 and TRBJ1-4, with 9 bases fitting TRBD1. This CDR3 comprises 14 residues. J gave up 5 bases and V 4 bases, and 2 bases lay outside the gene matches. The germline gives CDR1 MGHRA, CDR2 YSYEKL. This CDR3 is CASSPGQGNEKLFF. DNA of the CDR3: TGCGCCAGCAGCCCGGGACAGGGAAATGAAAAACTGTTTTTT.

Regarding this clonotype: A much larger clone is a single base away; this may be a read error. The V and J genes are TRBV27 and TRBJ2-1; the match to TRBD1 covers 11 bases. Per germline, CDR1 MNHEY and CDR2 SMNVEV (reference sequence). Trimming took 3 bases from V and 3 from J; bases not matched to a gene: 1. The CDR3 runs to 15 residues. As DNA, the CDR3 is TGTGCCAGCAGTTTCGGGACAGGGGGCTACAATGAGCAGTTCTTC. Amino acid sequence: CASSFGTGGYNEQFF.

This clonotype has just a few counts. The V call is TRBV9, the J call TRBJ2-3, with 14 nucleotides matching TRBD2. The CDR3 totals 16 residues. The germline V gene has CDR1 SGDLS and CDR2 YYNGEE. After removal of 3 bases from V and 4 bases from J, the junction contained 4 bases not matched to a gene. The CDR3 region is CASSAGLAGDPDTQYF. The DNA of the CDR3 is TGTGCCAGCAGCGCGGGACTAGCGGGAGACCCAGATACGCAGTATTTT.

Ten or more counts support this clonotype. The J gene is TRBJ2-7, the V gene TRBV5-1; possibly TRBD1 or TRBD2 for D (5 bases each). Germline V gene lookup returns CDR1 SGHRS and CDR2 YFSETQ. V lost 3 bases and J lost 6, with 13 bases in between. CDR3 length: 13 residues. DNA for the CDR3: TGCGCCAGCAGCTCGGACCCGAGGGGCGAGCAGTACTTC. It encodes CASSSDPRGEQYF.

The chain combines TRBV7-9 with TRBJ2-3; 12 bases map to TRBD2. The CDR3 runs to 18 residues. CDR1 and CDR2 (germline): SEHNR, FQNEAQ (reference sequence). Germline trimming cut 5 bases from V and 6 bases from J; bases unmatched to any gene: 15. DNA for the CDR3: TGTGCCAGCAGCCAACCCCGGACTAGCGGGACCATGGGGGATACGCAGTATTTT. As protein: CASSQPRTSGTMGDTQYF.

This clonotype was observed a few times. The chain joins TRBV19 to TRBJ2-2; D remains unclear. The CDR3 is 14 residues long. Germline V lookup: CDR1 LNHDA, CDR2 SQIVND (reference sequence). The germline V and J ends were trimmed by 3 bases and 3 bases, with 8 bases remaining between them. The CDR3 is CASSIDSDTGELFF. The CDR3 nucleotides read TGTGCCAGTAGTATTGACTCCGACACCGGGGAGCTGTTTTTT.

This clonotype has just a few counts. The chain couples TRBV9 to TRBJ2-7, with D tentatively TRBD2 (5 bases). Germline V gene sequence: CDR1 SGDLS, CDR2 YYNGEE. V dropped 0 bases and J dropped 7 bases, with 11 bases sitting between them. This CDR3 has 13 amino acids. CDR3 loop: CASSVATTSEQYF. CDR3 nucleotide sequence: TGTGCCAGCAGCGTAGCTACAACTAGTGAGCAGTACTTC.